This TCR beta chain was profiled in a study of CD8 T cells in Susac syndrome. V was pared by 6 bases and J by 6 bases, with 11 bases of the junction left unmatched. The length of the CDR3 is 15 residues. The germline CDR1 and CDR2 sequences are DFQATT and SNEGSKA (reference sequence). A quantity of roughly 0.5 to 1 ug RNA underwent reverse transcription using random hexamers. Multiplex immunoSEQ PCR targeted 54 Vbeta and 13 Jbeta TCR beta segments. TCRdb called the immunoSEQ multiplex PCR reads again in MiXCR, with one record for every CDR3 protein. The sample yields about 200,000 distinct CDR3 sequences, 85% to 95% seen once. CD8+ and CD4+ blood T cells underwent TCR beta sequencing. Healthy donors acted as controls, with matching for age and sex.

The V and J genes are TRBV20-1 and TRBJ2-1, with 10 nucleotides matching TRBD2. Sequencing was performed on CD4+ T cells from PBMCs. The clonotype was recovered from a human donor in good health. CDR3 sequence: CSAPLSSGSFNEQFF. The CDR3 DNA reads as TGCAGTGCCCCCCTGTCTAGCGGGAGTTTCAATGAGCAGTTCTTC.